Each of the 15 T cell receptor beta chains below was sequenced from the same sample in a study of blood T cell repertoires in COVID-19. Assay: immunoSEQ multiplex PCR; the TCRdb copy retains only in-frame clones and omits some. This table has 250,000 to 300,000 clones, around 86% appearing once. The sequencing input was peripheral blood. These receptors were obtained from a woman aged 60 to 75 with active or convalescent COVID-19.

The table lists this clone with a count of one. Other DNA sequences of this sample code for an identical CDR3. V and J are TRBV12-3 or TRBV12-4 and TRBJ2-2; perhaps TRBD2 as D (5 bases). CDR3 size: 13 residues. Trimming left V 3 bases short and J 5 bases short, with 7 bases between. The CDR3 DNA reads TGTGCCAGCAGTTTCGGGGAAACCGGGGAGCTGTTTTTT. It codes for CASSFGETGELFF.

The V and J genes are TRBV21-1 and TRBJ2-1; whether TRBD1, the table's D call, matches the DNA was not checked. TRBV21-1 is described as a pseudogene. CDR3 length: 16 residues. The CDR3 DNA follows: TGTGCCAGCAGCGACTACAGGGCGGCTTCCTACAATGAGCAGTTCTTC. Protein: CASSDYRAASYNEQFF.

The V and J genes are TRBV5-6 and TRBJ2-4, with D tentatively TRBD2 (7 bases). V lost 5 bases and J lost 8, with 11 bases in between. The CDR3 has 12 amino acids. CDR1 and CDR2 from the germline V gene are SGHDT and YYEEEE. The CDR3 spells CASRGGGDIQYF. CDR3 DNA sequence: TGTGCCAGCAGAGGGGGAGGGGACATTCAGTACTTC.

This chain joins TRBV24-1 and TRBJ1-5; D is possibly TRBD1 (5 bases). Trimming took 9 bases from V and 5 from J, leaving 22 bases between them. CDR1 is KGHDR, CDR2 SFDVKD, per germline. The CDR3 totals 16 residues. The CDR3 DNA sequence: TGTGCCACCGATCTGACAGTGACCTATCCCTATCAGCCCCAGCATTTT. This gives the protein CATDLTVTYPYQPQHF.

The count of this clone is one. The J gene is TRBJ2-1, the V gene TRBV7-8, with a weak D call TRBD1 (5 bases). Looked up from germline, CDR1 is SGHVS and CDR2 is FQNEAQ. The germline V and J ends were trimmed by 5 bases and 3 bases, with 14 bases remaining between them. This CDR3 region has 15 residues. CDR3 amino acids: CASSPDGQYYNEQFF. CDR3 DNA sequence: TGTGCCAGCAGCCCCGACGGACAATACTACAATGAGCAGTTCTTC. The full variable domain, with the rest looked up from reference TRBV7-8 and TRBJ2-1, is GAGVSQSPRYKVAKRGQDVALRCDPISGHVSLFWYQQALGQGPEFLTYFQNEAQLDKSGLPSDRFFAERPEGSVSTLKIQRTQQEDSAVYLCASSPDGQYYNEQFFGPGTRLTVL.

This chain links TRBV21-1 with TRBJ2-3; no check of the table's D call, TRBD2, against the DNA was made. TRBV21-1 is deemed a pseudogene. This CDR3 is 15 amino acids long. The CDR3 here is CASSKDWSILDTQYF. DNA for the CDR3: TGTGCCAGCAGCAAAGATTGGTCGATACTTGATACGCAGTATTTT.

This clone has only one observation. Other DNA sequences from this sample encode an identical CDR3 as well. V is TRBV7-3 and J is TRBJ1-2; weak D call: TRBD1 (6 bases). Germline-derived CDR1 and CDR2 are SGHTA and FQGTGA. The CDR3 runs to 13 residues. Trimming stripped 0 bases from V and 4 bases from J, with 6 bases between. The CDR3 nucleotides are TGTGCCAGCAGCTTAACAGGGGGCTATGGCTACACCTTC. As protein: CASSLTGGYGYTF.

The chain links TRBV9 to TRBJ1-2; 10 nucleotides match TRBD1. The length of the CDR3 is 14 residues. Trimming took 4 bases from V and 4 from J; bases not matched to a gene: 4. Germline lookup yields CDR1 SGDLS and CDR2 YYNGEE. Written as DNA, the CDR3 is TGTGCCAGCAGCCCCCGGACAGGGGGCTATGGCTACACCTTC. Protein product: CASSPRTGGYGYTF.

The rearrangement uses TRBV19 and TRBJ1-4; 8 bases are shared with TRBD1. The CDR3 totals 14 residues. Germline lookup yields CDR1 LNHDA and CDR2 SQIVND (reference sequence). With 4 bases clipped from V and 5 bases from J, the junction kept 3 bases outside the gene matches. The CDR3: CASSRRQGNEKLFF. DNA for the CDR3: TGTGCCAGTAGTAGACGACAGGGGAATGAAAAACTGTTTTTT.

This rearrangement joins TRBV5-1 to TRBJ1-2, with a possible D match to TRBD1 (5 bases). The CDR3 contains 14 residues. V lost 0 bases, J lost 6 bases, and 12 bases lay in between. The V gene's germline CDR1 is SGHRS and CDR2 YFSETQ. This chain's CDR3 is CASSLVGQVDGYTF. DNA for the CDR3: TGCGCCAGCAGCTTGGTGGGGCAGGTCGATGGCTACACCTTC.

The rearrangement uses TRBV11-2 and TRBJ1-1; D ambiguous. Trimming pared 0 bases from V and 4 bases from J, leaving 9 bases between. The CDR3 has 14 residues. Germline V lookup: CDR1 SGHAT, CDR2 FQNNGV. CDR3 sequence: CASSLDGVITEAFF. In DNA form, the CDR3 reads TGTGCCAGCAGCTTAGACGGGGTAATCACTGAAGCTTTCTTT. Supplemented by reference TRBV11-2 and TRBJ1-1, the full variable domain reads EAGVAQSPRYKIIEKRQSVAFWCNPISGHATLYWYQQILGQGPKLLIQFQNNGVVDDSQLPKDRFSAERLKGVDSTLKIQPAKLEDSAVYLCASSLDGVITEAFFGQGTRLTVV.

Points on this clone: This could be a read error, since a much larger clone is one nucleotide away. The CDR3 region has the DNA TGTGCCAGCAGCCAAGGACAGGGGGCTGGCTACACCTTC. This gives the protein CASSQGQGAGYTF. The rearrangement links TRBV3-1 (or the pseudogene TRBV3-2) to TRBJ1-2, with 10 bases fitting TRBD1. The length of the CDR3 is 13 residues. Trimming took 1 base from V and 7 from J; bases not matched to a gene: 0. The germline V gene has CDR1 LGHDT and CDR2 YNNKEL (reference sequence).

V is TRBV7-9 and J is TRBJ2-1; perhaps TRBD2 as D (6 bases). V was trimmed by 5 bases and J by 6 bases, leaving 20 bases between them. The germline gives CDR1 SEHNR, CDR2 FQNEAQ (reference sequence). CDR3 length: 16 residues. The CDR3 is CASSVLAASAFNEQFF. The CDR3 coding sequence is TGTGCCAGCAGCGTATTAGCGGCCAGCGCGTTCAATGAGCAGTTCTTC.

This chain links TRBV9 with TRBJ2-7; 15 bases align to TRBD2. There are 17 residues in the CDR3. Germline CDR1 and CDR2: SGDLS and YYNGEE. V dropped 0 bases and J dropped 3; count of bases not matched to a gene: 4. The chain's CDR3 is CASSVATGLAGGYEQYF. CDR3 bases: TGTGCCAGCAGCGTAGCTACGGGACTAGCGGGGGGCTACGAGCAGTACTTC.

This chain links TRBV9 with TRBJ1-6; 7 positions agree with TRBD1. V gave up 3 bases and J gave up 10 bases; unmatched junction bases: 7. CDR3 size: 14 residues. Germline CDR1 reads SGDLS; CDR2 reads YYNGEE. CDR3 sequence: CASSEPGQYSPLHF. The CDR3 region has the DNA TGTGCCAGCAGCGAACCGGGACAGTACTCACCCCTCCACTTT.